Given below is one T cell receptor beta chain in context. This clone's antigen is unknown. Base qualities are missing; no much larger clone stands one base away. This sample also contains other DNA sequences that code for the same CDR3. This sample stems from a study of T cell responses to AZD1222 COVID-19 vaccine (dated by TCRdb to about 2021). Regarding the research as a whole: A total of 233 trial participants underwent TCR sequencing, of whom 200 to 220 had received two doses of AZD1222 and roughly 26 had received two doses of the MenACWY control vaccine. Trial participants were enrolled into age subgroups of 18-55, 56-69 and 70-plus years, which contained around 150, 29 and 61 TCR-sequenced participants, respectively. Paper-wide results and their limitations: In the small 56-69-year group, the increase in depth fell short of significance, most likely because of low power. Because no day 14 peak-response samples were available, repertoires were characterized only after the peak T cell response. Conclusions about previously exposed vaccinees are limited, since just 5 to 7 AZD1222 recipients were seropositive for SARS-CoV-2 at baseline. Reportedly, almost half of the unique spike-specific TCRs recognized epitopes lying outside the regions that are mutated in the B.1.351 and B.1.1.7 variants. Most participants were white British and females outnumbered males, and the authors suggested that clonal diversity may have been underestimated. After two AZD1222 doses, both the breadth and the depth of spike-specific TCRs were significantly higher than at day 0 and than in MenACWY recipients. Vaccine-associated CD4 TCRs spanned the whole spike protein, with dominant responses in regions 160-218 and 743-854.

The time point label of this sample denotes: about 28 days (+/-7) after the second vaccine dose. Because spike-specific TCR depth and breadth did not differ between the two schedules, AZD1222 recipients who got a second dose at roughly 4 weeks were pooled with those who got a second dose at roughly 12 weeks. Samples from vaccinated people were obtained from the UK trials COV001 and COV002, which included a single-blind randomized controlled phase 2/3 trial of AZD1222 (ChAdOx1 nCoV-19) in healthy adults. For TCRbeta chain sequencing, PBMC samples from trial participants were taken at day 0 and at day 28 after the second dose. V trim: 5 bases; J trim: 6 bases; unmatched bases: 2. The CDR3 spans 14 residues, from the cysteine through the phenylalanine. Only CDR3 DNA remains: 42 bases, in frame from the first base. CDR1 MNHEY and CDR2 SVGAGI are derived from the germline V gene. The CDR3 regions of human TCRbeta chains were analyzed by immunosequencing. Processing in the source paper ran as follows. TCRs in the repertoires were compared against a reference library of SARS-CoV-2-specific TCRs that had been generated with the MIRA antigen-specificity platform. Breadth was defined as the fraction of unique TCRs that were SARS-CoV-2-associated, and depth was defined as the fraction of total T cells that were SARS-CoV-2-associated. Using the MIRA data, each spike-specific TCR was mapped to the spike region that the TCR reacts to and placed in a CD4 or CD8 class. Log10-transformed breadth and depth values were compared by one-way ANOVA with Sidak's multiple comparisons tests. Not all clones reach the TCRdb copy of this immuneACCESS table, which keeps in-frame sequences only. Checked studies attribute under half of the gap to unresolved V genes and leave the rest unexplained. V, J and clone size are those of that table, while D and trimming were read from the DNA. This sample comprises about 180,000 clones, about nine tenths of them detected only once. The ten top clones hold approximately 1.8% of the sample.

This receptor was identified in an adult who received the AZD1222 COVID-19 vaccine. The V and J segments used are TRBV6-5 and TRBJ1-4; 11 nucleotides in the junction match TRBD1. The sample here was peripheral blood, taken 28 days after the second AZD1222 dose. The DNA sequence is given as TGTGCCAGCAGTCGGACAGGGGGCGATGAAAAACTGTTTTTT. Translated, this gives CASSRTGGDEKLFF.